This passage covers 10 T cell receptor beta chains from one sample sequenced in a study of T-cell memory formation after mild COVID-19. One entry per CDR3 protein, called by TCRdb with MiXCR from the 5' RACE reads. The sample holds about 310,000 distinct CDR3 sequences, roughly a fifth seen once. Material for sequencing was PBMCs or a T cell subset sorted from them (not recorded which). The receptor set was obtained from a man in his late teens or twenties who had mild COVID-19 (a few samples of this study predate the infection). Cell type and time point are not known.

This clonotype has only a few counts. The chain has TRBV24-1 and TRBJ2-1, with D unclear. This CDR3 is built from 13 residues. V lost 4 bases to trimming and J lost 9 bases, with 12 bases between them. Germline CDR1 and CDR2: KGHDR and SFDVKD. CDR3 DNA sequence: TGTGCCACCAGTGACTCCTCAGTTAGTGAGCAGTTCTTC. This gives the protein CATSDSSVSEQFF.

This chain connects TRBV27 to TRBJ2-3, with 7 bases matching TRBD1. Germline trimming cut 2 bases from V and 4 bases from J; bases unmatched to any gene: 6. There are 15 residues in the CDR3. Germline V CDR1 and CDR2: MNHEY, SMNVEV (reference sequence). The CDR3 bases are TGTGCCAGCAGTTTAGGGACAGAGGGTCCAGATACGCAGTATTTT. Translation gives CASSLGTEGPDTQYF.

This clonotype was counted only a few times. The chain recombines TRBV3-1 with TRBJ2-1; 7 nucleotides agree with TRBD2. The V and J ends lost 3 bases and 9 bases, in that order; junction bases with no gene match: 8. The CDR3 loop spans 14 amino acids. In germline, CDR1 is LGHDT, CDR2 YNNKEL (reference sequence). Here the CDR3 reads CASSQRGGAGEQFF. In DNA form, the CDR3 reads TGTGCCAGCAGCCAGAGGGGAGGGGCTGGTGAGCAGTTCTTC.

The rearrangement joins TRBV7-3 to TRBJ2-1, with 13 nucleotides matching TRBD2. V lost 6 bases and J lost 10; bases outside the gene matches: 12. This CDR3 has 16 residues. Germline loops: CDR1 SGHTA, CDR2 FQGTGA. This chain's CDR3 is CASSYSGLAGSGEQFF. DNA for the CDR3: TGTGCCAGCAGTTACTCGGGACTAGCGGGGTCGGGAGAGCAGTTCTTC.

The chain combines TRBV29-1 with TRBJ2-5; the D is unclear. V shed 6 bases and J shed 5 bases, with 13 bases lying between them. The CDR3 is 12 residues long. The germline V gene has CDR1 SQVTM and CDR2 ANQGSEA. In DNA form, the CDR3 reads TGCAGCGTCATTCCCCGCCCTGAGACCCAGTACTTC. It is translated as CSVIPRPETQYF.

This clonotype occurred a few times. The chain couples TRBV6-5 to TRBJ2-1; no clear D. Germline V gene lookup returns CDR1 MNHEY and CDR2 SVGAGI. CDR3 length: 11 residues. The V and J ends lost 5 bases and 6 bases respectively, with 5 bases between them. In DNA form, the CDR3 reads TGTGCCAGCAGTAAGTCCAATGAGCAGTTCTTC. This translates into CASSKSNEQFF.

This clonotype was observed a few times. The chain recombines TRBV18 with TRBJ1-4, with unresolved D. Germline V gene sequence: CDR1 KGHSH, CDR2 LQKENI. Trimming cost V 2 bases and J 8 bases, with 12 bases left between them. The length of the CDR3 is 14 residues. The CDR3 loop reads CASSPERSGEKLFF. CDR3 nucleotides: TGTGCCAGCTCACCAGAGAGATCGGGGGAAAAACTGTTTTTT.

This clonotype occurred many times. The CDR3 DNA follows: TGTGCCAGCAGCCCCGGACTAGCGGGGAACAATGAGCAGTTCTTC. It yields the protein CASSPGLAGNNEQFF. The chain employs TRBV7-2 and TRBJ2-1; TRBD2 matches at 12 bases. The V and J ends lost 5 bases and 5 bases, in that order; junction bases with no gene match: 4. The CDR3 has 15 amino acids. Germline assignment: CDR1 SGHTA and CDR2 FQGNSA.

The gene calls are TRBV7-9 and TRBJ2-7; tentative D call: TRBD1 (6 bases). Germline CDR1 is SEHNR and CDR2 is FQNEAQ (reference sequence). The V gene lost 1 base and the J gene lost 6 bases, with 10 bases spanning the gap. The CDR3 has 13 amino acids. CDR3 sequence: CASSLGGQGEQYF. Written as DNA, the CDR3 is TGTGCCAGCAGCTTAGGGGGGCAAGGCGAGCAGTACTTC.

The chain links TRBV5-6 to TRBJ2-2, with D perhaps matching TRBD1 or TRBD2 (5 bases each). Germline lookup yields CDR1 SGHDT and CDR2 YYEEEE. CDR3 length: 15 residues. With 0 bases removed from V and 1 base from J, the gap between germline ends came to 7 bases. CDR3 in DNA: TGTGCCAGCAGCTTGGAGGGACGGAACACCGGGGAGCTGTTTTTT. As protein: CASSLEGRNTGELFF.